This entry concerns a single T cell receptor beta chain. Using immunoSEQ multiplex PCR, the repertoire was profiled, and TCRdb retains in-frame clones only, with some absent. The sample includes around 1.4 million clones, 98% to 99% seen only once; the top ten take roughly 0.36%. The sample originates from a study of shared clonotypes between healthy human individuals. With V trimmed by 5 bases and J by 1 base, 7 bases remained unmatched. The CDR3 runs 15 residues. Germline loops: CDR1 WNHNN, CDR2 SYGVQD (reference sequence). This chain connects TRBV10-1 to TRBJ2-7, with 8 bases fitting TRBD1. The TCR originated in a young man in good health. The material sequenced was naive CD4+ T cells sorted from blood. The sample's subset: CD45RA+ positively selected. The DNA for the CDR3 is TGCGCCAGCAGTAAGGGACAGGACTTTTCCTACGAGCAGTACTTC. Protein: CASSKGQDFSYEQYF.